Sequencing of this T cell receptor (beta chain) was carried out in a study of cytomegalovirus exposure and HLA in healthy donors. About this clone itself: As yet, its antigen is unknown.

The protocol was immunoSEQ multiplex PCR, while the TCRdb copy is restricted to in-frame clones and leaves out a portion. Of 80,000 to 100,000 clones detected, approximately 88% appear once; the ten largest clones hold about 4%. Germline V gene lookup returns CDR1 SGHNT and CDR2 YYREEE (reference sequence). V was pared by 3 bases and J by 9 bases, with 12 bases of the junction left unmatched. The CDR3 is 15 residues long. Overall study findings and caveats: One later analysis, an examination of the approximately 120 validation repertoires, found that first-cohort TCR clusters tended to co-occur in them.

Sequenced sample: PBMCs. The clonotype comes from a woman in her twenties or thirties in good health and CMV-seronegative. The V gene is TRBV5-4, the J gene TRBJ2-5; 9 nucleotides align to TRBD2. Written as DNA, the CDR3 is TGTGCCAGCAGCTATGGCGGGGGGGCACAAAGGGCCCAGTACTTC. Residues: CASSYGGGAQRAQYF.